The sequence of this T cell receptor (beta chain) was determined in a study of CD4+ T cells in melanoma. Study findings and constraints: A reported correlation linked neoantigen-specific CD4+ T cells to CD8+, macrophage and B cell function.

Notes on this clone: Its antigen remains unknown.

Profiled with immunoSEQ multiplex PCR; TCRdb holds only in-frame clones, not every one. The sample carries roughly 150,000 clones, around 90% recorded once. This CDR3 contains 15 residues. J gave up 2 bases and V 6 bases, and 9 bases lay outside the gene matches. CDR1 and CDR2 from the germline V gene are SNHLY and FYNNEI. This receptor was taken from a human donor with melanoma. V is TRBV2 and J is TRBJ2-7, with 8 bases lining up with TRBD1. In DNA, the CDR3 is TGTGCCAGCAGCGAAAGGACAGGGCAGACCTACGAGCAGTACTTC. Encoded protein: CASSERTGQTYEQYF.